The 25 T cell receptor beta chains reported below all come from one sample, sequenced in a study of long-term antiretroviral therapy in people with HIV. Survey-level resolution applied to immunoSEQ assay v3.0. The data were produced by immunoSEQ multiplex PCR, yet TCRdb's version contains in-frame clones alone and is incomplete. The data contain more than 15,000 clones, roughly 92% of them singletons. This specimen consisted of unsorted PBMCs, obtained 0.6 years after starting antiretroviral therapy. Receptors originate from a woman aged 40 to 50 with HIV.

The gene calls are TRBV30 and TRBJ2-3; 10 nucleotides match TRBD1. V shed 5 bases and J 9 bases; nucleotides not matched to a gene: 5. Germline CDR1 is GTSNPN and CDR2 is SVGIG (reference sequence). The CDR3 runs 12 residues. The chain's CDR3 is CAWETGGETQYF. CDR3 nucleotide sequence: TGTGCCTGGGAGACAGGGGGCGAGACGCAGTATTTT.

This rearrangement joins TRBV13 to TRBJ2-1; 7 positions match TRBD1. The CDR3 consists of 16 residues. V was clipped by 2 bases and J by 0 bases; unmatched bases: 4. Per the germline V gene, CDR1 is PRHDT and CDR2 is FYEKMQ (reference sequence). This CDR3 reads CASSLRDSSSYNEQFF. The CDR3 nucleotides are TGTGCCAGCAGCTTACGGGACAGCAGCTCCTACAATGAGCAGTTCTTC.

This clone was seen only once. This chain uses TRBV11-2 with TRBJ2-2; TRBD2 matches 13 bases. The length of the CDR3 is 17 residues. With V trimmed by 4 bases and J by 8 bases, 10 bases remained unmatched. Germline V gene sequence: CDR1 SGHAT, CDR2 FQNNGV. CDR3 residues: CASSSTGTSGAGGELFF. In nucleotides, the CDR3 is TGTGCCAGCAGCTCAACCGGGACTAGCGGGGCTGGAGGGGAGCTGTTTTTT.

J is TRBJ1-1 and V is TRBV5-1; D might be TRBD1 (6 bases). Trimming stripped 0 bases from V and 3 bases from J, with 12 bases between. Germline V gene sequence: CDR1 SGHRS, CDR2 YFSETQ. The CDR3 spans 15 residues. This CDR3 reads CASSLEGGGDTEAFF. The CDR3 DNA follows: TGCGCCAGCAGCTTGGAGGGGGGAGGCGACACTGAAGCTTTCTTT.

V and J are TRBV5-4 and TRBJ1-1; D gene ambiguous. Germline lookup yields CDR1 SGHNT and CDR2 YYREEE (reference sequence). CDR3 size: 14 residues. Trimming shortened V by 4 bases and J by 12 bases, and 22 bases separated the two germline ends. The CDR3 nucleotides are TGTGCCAGCAGCGGAGGGAGCCCCGAGCGGACGACTTTCTTT. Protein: CASSGGSPERTTFF.

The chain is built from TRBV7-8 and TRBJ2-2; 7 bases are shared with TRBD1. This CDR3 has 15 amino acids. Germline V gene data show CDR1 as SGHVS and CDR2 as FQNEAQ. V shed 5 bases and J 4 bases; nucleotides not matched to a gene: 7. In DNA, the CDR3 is TGTGCCAGCAGCCTGACAGGGTGGGGCACCGGGGAGCTGTTTTTT. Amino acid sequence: CASSLTGWGTGELFF.

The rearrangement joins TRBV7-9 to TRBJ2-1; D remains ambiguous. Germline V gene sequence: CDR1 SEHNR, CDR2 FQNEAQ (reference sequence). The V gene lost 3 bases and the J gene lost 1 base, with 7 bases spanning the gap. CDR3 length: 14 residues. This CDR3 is CASSLSASYNEQFF. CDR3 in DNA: TGTGCCAGCAGCTTGTCAGCGTCCTACAATGAGCAGTTCTTC.

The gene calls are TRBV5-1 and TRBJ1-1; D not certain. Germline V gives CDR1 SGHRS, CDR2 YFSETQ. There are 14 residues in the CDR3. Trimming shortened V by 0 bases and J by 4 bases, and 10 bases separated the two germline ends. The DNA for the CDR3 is TGCGCCAGCAGCTTGGCCGAGGCAGGCACTGAAGCTTTCTTT. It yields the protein CASSLAEAGTEAFF.

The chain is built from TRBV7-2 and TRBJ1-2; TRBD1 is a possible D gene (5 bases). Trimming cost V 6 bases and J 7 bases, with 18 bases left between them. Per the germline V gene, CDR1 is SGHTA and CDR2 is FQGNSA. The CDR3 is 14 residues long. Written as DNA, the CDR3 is TGTGCCAGCAGACTCGACCAGGGAGGCGGTGGCTACACCTTC. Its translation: CASRLDQGGGGYTF.

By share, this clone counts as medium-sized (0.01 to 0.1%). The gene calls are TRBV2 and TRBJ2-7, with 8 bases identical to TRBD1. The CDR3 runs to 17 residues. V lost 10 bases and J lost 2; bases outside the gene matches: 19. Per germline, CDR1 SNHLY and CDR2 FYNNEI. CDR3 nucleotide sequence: TGTGCCACCAACGAATATGACAGGGGAACGAAAACCTACGAGCAGTACTTC. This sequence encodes CATNEYDRGTKTYEQYF.

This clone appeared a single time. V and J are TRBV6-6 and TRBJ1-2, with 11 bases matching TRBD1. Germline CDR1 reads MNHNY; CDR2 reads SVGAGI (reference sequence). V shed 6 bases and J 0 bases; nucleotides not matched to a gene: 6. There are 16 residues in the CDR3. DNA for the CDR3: TGTGCCAGCAGCCAAGGACAGGGGGCGGCTAACTATGGCTACACCTTC. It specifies CASSQGQGAANYGYTF.

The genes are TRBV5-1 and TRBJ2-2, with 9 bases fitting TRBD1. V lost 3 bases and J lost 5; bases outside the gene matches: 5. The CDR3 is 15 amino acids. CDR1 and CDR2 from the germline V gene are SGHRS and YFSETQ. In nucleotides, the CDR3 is TGCGCCAGCAGCTCGGACAGGGGAGGGACCGGGGAGCTGTTTTTT. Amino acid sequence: CASSSDRGGTGELFF.

In DNA, the CDR3 is TGTGCCAGCAGTCAAAGGGGGTTCGACACTGAAGCTTTCTTT. Protein product: CASSQRGFDTEAFF. The chain recombines TRBV6-6 with TRBJ1-1; possibly TRBD1 for D (6 bases). Per the germline V gene, CDR1 is MNHNY and CDR2 is SVGAGI (reference sequence). V lost 5 bases and J lost 3, with 13 bases in between. This CDR3 has 14 residues.

The CDR3 DNA is TGCAGTGCTAGGAATGGTGGCTACACCTTC. The encoded protein is CSARNGGYTF. The V call is TRBV20-1, the J call TRBJ1-2, with no clear D. CDR3 length: 10 amino acids. The germline V and J ends were trimmed by 3 bases and 7 bases, with 6 bases remaining between them. In germline, CDR1 is DFQATT, CDR2 SNEGSKA (reference sequence).

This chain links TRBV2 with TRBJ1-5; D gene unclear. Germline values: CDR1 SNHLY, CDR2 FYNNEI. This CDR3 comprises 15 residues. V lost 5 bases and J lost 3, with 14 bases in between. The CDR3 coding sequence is TGTGCCAGCAGTCGGATCCAGACCTCCAATCAGCCCCAGCATTTT. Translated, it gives CASSRIQTSNQPQHF.

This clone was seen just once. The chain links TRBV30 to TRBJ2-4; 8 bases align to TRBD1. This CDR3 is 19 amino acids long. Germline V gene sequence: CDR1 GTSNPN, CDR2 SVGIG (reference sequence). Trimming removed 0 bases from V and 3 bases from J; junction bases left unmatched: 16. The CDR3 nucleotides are TGTGCCTGGAGTGTAGTGGGGGTGTGGGGACAGGCCGACAAAAACATTCAGTACTTC. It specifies CAWSVVGVWGQADKNIQYF.

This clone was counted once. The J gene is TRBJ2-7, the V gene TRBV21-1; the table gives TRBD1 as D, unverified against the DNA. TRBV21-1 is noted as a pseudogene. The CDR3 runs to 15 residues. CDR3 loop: CASSRSRQGVGEQYF. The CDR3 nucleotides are TGTGCCAGCAGCAGATCCCGACAGGGGGTAGGCGAGCAGTACTTC.

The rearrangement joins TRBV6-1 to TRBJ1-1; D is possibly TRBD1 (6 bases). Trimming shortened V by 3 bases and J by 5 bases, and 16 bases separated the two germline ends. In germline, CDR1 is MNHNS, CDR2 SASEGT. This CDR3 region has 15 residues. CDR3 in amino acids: CASSESGDGGTEAFF. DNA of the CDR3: TGTGCCAGCAGTGAGTCAGGGGATGGGGGGACTGAAGCTTTCTTT.

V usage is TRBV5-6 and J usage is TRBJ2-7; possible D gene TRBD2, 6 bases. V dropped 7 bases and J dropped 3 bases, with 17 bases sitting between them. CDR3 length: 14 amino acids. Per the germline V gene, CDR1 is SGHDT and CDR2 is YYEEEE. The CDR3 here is CASRLGSMYYEQYF. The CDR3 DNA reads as TGTGCCAGCCGACTAGGGAGTATGTACTACGAGCAGTACTTC.

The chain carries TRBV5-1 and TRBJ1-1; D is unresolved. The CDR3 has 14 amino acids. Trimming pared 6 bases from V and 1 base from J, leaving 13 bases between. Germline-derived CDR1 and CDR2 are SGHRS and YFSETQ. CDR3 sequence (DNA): TGCGCCAGCAATTTAGGGAACCGGAACACTGAAGCTTTCTTT. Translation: CASNLGNRNTEAFF.

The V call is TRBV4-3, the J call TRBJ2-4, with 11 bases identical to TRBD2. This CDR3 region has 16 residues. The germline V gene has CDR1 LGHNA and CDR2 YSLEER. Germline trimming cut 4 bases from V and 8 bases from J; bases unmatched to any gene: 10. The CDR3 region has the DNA TGCGCCAGCAGCCCCGGGGTAGCGGGGGGGAATTACATTCAGTACTTC. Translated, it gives CASSPGVAGGNYIQYF.

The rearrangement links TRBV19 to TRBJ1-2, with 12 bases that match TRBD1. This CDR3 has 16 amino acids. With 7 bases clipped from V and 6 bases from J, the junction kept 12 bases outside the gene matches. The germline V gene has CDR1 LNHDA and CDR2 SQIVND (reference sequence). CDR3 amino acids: CASTLGGQGASDGYTF. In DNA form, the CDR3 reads TGTGCCAGTACCCTGGGGGGACAGGGGGCTAGCGATGGCTACACCTTC.

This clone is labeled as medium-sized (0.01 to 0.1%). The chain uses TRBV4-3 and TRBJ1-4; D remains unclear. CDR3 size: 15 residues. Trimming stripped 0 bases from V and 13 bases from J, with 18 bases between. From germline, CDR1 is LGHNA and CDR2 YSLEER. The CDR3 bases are TGCGCCAGCAGCCAAGATCTGAGCAGCGCAGAGATACTGTTTTTT. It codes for CASSQDLSSAEILFF.

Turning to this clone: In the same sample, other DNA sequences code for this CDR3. The CDR3 nucleotides read TGCGCCAGCAGCCAAGACAGGGGACAGACCCAGTACTTC. Translated: CASSQDRGQTQYF. This chain connects TRBV4-3 to TRBJ2-5; D is possibly TRBD1 (6 bases). The CDR3 is 13 residues long. Trimming left V 0 bases short and J 6 bases short, with 8 bases between. Germline V gene lookup returns CDR1 LGHNA and CDR2 YSLEER.

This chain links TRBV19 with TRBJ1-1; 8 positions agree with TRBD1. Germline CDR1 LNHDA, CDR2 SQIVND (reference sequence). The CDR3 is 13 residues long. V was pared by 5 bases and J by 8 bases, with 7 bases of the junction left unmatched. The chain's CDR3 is CASSPMGQAEAFF. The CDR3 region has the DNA TGTGCCAGTAGTCCCATGGGACAGGCAGAAGCTTTCTTT.